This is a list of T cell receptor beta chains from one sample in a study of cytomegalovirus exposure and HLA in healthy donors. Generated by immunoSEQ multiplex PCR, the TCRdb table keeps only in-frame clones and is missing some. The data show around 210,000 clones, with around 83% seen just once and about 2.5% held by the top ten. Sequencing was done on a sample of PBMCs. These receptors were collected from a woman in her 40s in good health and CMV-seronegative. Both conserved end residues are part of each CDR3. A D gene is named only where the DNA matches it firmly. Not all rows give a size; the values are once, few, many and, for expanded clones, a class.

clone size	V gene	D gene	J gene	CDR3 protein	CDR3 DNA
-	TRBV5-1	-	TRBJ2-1	CASSLAATSYNEQFF	TGCGCCAGCAGCTTAGCGGCTACCTCCTACAATGAGCAGTTCTTC
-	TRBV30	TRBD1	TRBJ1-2	CACPNRDSQGYTF	TGTGCCTGTCCGAACCGGGACAGTCAAGGCTACACCTTC
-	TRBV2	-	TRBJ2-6	CASSPGLANVLTF	TGTGCCAGCAGTCCGGGGTTGGCCAACGTCCTGACTTTC
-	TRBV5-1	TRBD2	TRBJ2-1	CASSLDGAGEVFF	TGCGCCAGCAGCTTGGATGGAGCGGGAGAGGTGTTCTTC
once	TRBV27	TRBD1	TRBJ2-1	CASSPQGQGTVEQFF	TGTGCCAGCAGTCCGCAAGGACAGGGTACGGTTGAGCAGTTCTTC
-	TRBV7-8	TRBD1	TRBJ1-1	CASSLAEGARLAFF	TGTGCCAGCAGCTTAGCAGAGGGGGCTAGGTTGGCTTTCTTT
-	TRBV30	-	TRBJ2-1	CAWSGEIYNEQFF	TGTGCCTGGAGTGGGGAGATCTACAATGAGCAGTTCTTC
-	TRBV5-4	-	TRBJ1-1	CATGQYFSTEAFF	TGTGCCACCGGACAGTATTTCTCCACTGAAGCTTTCTTT
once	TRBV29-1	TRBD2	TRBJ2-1	CSVEGGRARNEQFF	TGCAGCGTTGAGGGCGGGAGGGCCCGGAATGAGCAGTTCTTC
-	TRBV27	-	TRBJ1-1	CASSLWAGITEAFF	TGTGCCAGCTCCTTATGGGCAGGGATCACTGAAGCTTTCTTT
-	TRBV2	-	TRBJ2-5	CASSAPGKKGETQYF	TGTGCCAGCAGTGCCCCGGGGAAGAAGGGAGAGACCCAGTACTTC
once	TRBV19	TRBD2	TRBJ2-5	CASSELAGGMETQYF	TGTGCCAGTAGTGAACTAGCGGGAGGGATGGAGACCCAGTACTTC
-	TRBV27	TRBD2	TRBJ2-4	CASSAKLPGLAGGPSYIQYF	TGTGCCAGCAGTGCCAAACTACCGGGACTAGCGGGAGGGCCCTCGTACATTCAGTACTTC
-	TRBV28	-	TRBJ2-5	CASSSPGFRTQYF	TGTGCCAGCAGTTCCCCGGGGTTCCGGACCCAGTACTTC
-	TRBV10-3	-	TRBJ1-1	CAIGQNTEAFF	TGTGCCATCGGACAGAACACTGAAGCTTTCTTT
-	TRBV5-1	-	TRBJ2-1	CASSLTSINNEQFF	TGCGCCAGCAGCTTGACTAGTATTAACAATGAGCAGTTCTTC
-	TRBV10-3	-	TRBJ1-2	CAINGQTDYGYTF	TGTGCCATCAATGGACAGACCGACTATGGCTACACCTTC
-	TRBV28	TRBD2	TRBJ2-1	CASSSRGGRDNEQFF	TGTGCCAGCAGCTCAAGAGGAGGGAGGGACAATGAGCAGTTCTTC
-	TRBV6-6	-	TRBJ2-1	CASSSSDIYNEQFF	TGTGCCAGCAGTTCATCAGACATTTACAATGAGCAGTTCTTC
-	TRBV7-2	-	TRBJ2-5	CASSLGGQGETQYF	TGTGCCAGCAGCTTAGGGGGGCAGGGAGAGACCCAGTACTTC
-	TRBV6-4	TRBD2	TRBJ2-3	CASSEGLAGSTDTQYF	TGTGCCAGCAGTGAGGGACTAGCGGGATCCACAGATACGCAGTATTTT
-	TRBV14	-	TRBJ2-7	CASSRLLTAYEQYF	TGTGCCAGCAGCCGACTCCTCACCGCCTACGAGCAGTACTTC
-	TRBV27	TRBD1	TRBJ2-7	CASSPLTGYTLYEQYF	TGTGCCAGCAGTCCCCTGACAGGGTATACCCTCTACGAGCAGTACTTC
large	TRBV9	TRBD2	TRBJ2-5	CASSVGALAGGGETQYF	TGTGCCAGCAGCGTAGGGGCACTAGCGGGAGGCGGGGAGACCCAGTACTTC
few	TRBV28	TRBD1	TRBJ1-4	CASRNRGKRIEKLFF	TGTGCCAGCAGAAACAGGGGGAAGCGAATAGAAAAACTGTTTTTT
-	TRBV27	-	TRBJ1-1	CASSSPGNTEAFF	TGTGCCAGCAGTTCCCCCGGGAACACTGAAGCTTTCTTT